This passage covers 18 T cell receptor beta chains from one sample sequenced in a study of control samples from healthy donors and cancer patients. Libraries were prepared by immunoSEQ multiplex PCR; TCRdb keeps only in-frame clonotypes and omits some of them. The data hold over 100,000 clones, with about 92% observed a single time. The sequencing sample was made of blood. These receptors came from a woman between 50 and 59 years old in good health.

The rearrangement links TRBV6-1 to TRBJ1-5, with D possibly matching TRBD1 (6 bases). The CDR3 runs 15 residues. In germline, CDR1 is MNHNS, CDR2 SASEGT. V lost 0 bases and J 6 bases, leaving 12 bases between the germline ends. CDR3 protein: CASSEALAGVQPQHF. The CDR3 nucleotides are TGTGCCAGCAGTGAAGCTTTGGCAGGGGTTCAGCCCCAGCATTTT.

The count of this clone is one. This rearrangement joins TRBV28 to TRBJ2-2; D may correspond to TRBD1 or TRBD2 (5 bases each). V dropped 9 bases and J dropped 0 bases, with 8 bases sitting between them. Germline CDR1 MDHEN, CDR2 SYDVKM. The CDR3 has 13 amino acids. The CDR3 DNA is TGTGCCAGTTTGGGACCGAACACCGGGGAGCTGTTTTTT. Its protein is CASLGPNTGELFF.

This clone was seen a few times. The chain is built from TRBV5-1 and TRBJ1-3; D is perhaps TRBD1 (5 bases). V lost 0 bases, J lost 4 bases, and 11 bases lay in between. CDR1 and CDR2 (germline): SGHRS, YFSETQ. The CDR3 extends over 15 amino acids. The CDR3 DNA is TGCGCCAGCAGCTTGGTTACAGGCCTCGGAAACACCATATATTTT. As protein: CASSLVTGLGNTIYF.

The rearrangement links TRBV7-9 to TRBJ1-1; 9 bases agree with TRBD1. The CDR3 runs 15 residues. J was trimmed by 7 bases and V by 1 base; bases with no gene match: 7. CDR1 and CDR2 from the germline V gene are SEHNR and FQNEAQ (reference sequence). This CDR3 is CASSLGHAGQGEAFF. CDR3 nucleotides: TGTGCCAGCAGCTTAGGACATGCGGGACAGGGTGAAGCTTTCTTT.

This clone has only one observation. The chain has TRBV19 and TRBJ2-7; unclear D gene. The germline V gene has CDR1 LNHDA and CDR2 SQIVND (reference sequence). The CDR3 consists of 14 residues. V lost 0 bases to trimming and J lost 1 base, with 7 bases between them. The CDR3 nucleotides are TGTGCCAGTAGTATAGATGTGGAATCCTACGAGCAGTACTTC. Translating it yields CASSIDVESYEQYF.

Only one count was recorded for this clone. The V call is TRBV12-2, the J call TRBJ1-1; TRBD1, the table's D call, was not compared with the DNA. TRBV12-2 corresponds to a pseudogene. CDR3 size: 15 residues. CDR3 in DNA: TGTGCAAGTCGCGAGGGAGGACAGGGTTGCACTGAAGCTTTCTTT. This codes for CASREGGQGCTEAFF.

The CDR3 DNA sequence: TGTGCCAGCAGCGCCTCACTGGGGTCCTACAATGAGCAGTTCTTC. Translated, it gives CASSASLGSYNEQFF. The rearrangement uses TRBV9 and TRBJ2-1; D ambiguous. The V and J ends lost 3 bases and 1 base respectively, with 11 bases between them. Germline lookup yields CDR1 SGDLS and CDR2 YYNGEE. The CDR3 has 15 amino acids.

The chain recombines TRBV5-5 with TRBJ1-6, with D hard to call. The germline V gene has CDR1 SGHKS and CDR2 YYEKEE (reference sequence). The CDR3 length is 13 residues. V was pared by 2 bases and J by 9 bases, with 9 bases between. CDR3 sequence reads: CASSFVGISPLHF. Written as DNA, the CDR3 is TGTGCCAGCAGCTTCGTAGGGATTTCACCCCTCCACTTT.

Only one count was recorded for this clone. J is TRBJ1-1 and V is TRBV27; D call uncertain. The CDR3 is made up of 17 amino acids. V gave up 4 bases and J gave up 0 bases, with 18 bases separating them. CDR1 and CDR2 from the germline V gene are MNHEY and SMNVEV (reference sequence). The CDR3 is CASSSAGGMGMNTEAFF. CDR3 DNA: TGTGCCAGCAGTTCCGCGGGTGGGATGGGGATGAACACTGAAGCTTTCTTT.

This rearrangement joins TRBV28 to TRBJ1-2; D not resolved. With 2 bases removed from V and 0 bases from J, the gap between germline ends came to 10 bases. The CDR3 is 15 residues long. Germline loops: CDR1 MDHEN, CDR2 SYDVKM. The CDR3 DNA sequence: TGTGCCAGCAGTTTAAGCGATCTAGCTAACTATGGCTACACCTTC. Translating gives CASSLSDLANYGYTF.

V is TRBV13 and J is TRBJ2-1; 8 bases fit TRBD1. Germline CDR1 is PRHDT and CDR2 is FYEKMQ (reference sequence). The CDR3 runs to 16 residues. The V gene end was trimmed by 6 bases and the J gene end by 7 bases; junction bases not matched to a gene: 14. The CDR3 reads CASSTAQGADLNEQFF. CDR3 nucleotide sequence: TGTGCCAGCAGTACAGCTCAGGGGGCCGATTTGAATGAGCAGTTCTTC.

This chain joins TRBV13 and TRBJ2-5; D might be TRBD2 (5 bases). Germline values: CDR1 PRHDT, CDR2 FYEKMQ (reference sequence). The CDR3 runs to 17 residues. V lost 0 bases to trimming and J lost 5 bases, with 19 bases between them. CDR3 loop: CASSLGLRGSSQETQYF. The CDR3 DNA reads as TGTGCCAGCAGCTTAGGCCTGCGAGGCTCTAGCCAGGAGACCCAGTACTTC.

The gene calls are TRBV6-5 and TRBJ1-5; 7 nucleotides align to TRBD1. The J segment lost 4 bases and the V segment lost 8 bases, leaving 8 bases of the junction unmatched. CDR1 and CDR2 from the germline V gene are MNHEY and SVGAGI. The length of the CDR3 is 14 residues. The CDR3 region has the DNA TGTGCCAGCGTCTTGGGACAGACTAATCAGCCCCAGCATTTT. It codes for CASVLGQTNQPQHF.

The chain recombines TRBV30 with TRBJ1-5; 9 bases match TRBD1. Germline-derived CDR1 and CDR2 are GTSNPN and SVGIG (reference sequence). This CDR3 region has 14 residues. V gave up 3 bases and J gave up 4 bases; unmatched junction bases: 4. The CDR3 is CAWSMTGGNQPQHF. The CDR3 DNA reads TGTGCCTGGAGCATGACAGGGGGAAATCAGCCCCAGCATTTT.

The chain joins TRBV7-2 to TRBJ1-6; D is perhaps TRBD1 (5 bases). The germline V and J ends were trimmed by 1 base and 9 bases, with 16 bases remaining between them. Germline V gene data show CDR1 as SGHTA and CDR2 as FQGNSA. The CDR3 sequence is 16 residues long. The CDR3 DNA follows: TGTGCCAGCAGCTTAGGGTCCCAGGGAGGTGTTTCACCCCTCCACTTT. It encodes CASSLGSQGGVSPLHF.

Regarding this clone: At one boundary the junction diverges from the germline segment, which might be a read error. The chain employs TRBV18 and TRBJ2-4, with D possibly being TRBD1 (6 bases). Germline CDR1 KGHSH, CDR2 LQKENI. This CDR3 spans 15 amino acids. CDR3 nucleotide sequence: TGTGCCAGCTCAACACAGGGTACAGCCACAAACATTCAGTACTTC. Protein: CASSTQGTATNIQYF.

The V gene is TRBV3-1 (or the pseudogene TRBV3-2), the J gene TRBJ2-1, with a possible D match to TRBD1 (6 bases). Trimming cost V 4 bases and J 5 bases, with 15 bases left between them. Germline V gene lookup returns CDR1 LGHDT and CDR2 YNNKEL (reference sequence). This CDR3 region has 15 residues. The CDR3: CASSPPQGVDNEQFF. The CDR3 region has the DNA TGTGCCAGCAGCCCCCCACAGGGAGTGGACAATGAGCAGTTCTTC.

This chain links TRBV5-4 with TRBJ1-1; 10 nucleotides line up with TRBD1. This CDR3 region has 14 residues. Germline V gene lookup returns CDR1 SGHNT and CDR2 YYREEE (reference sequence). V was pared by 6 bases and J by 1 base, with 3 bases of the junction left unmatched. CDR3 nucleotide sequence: TGTGCCAGCACTAGGGACAGGGGGAACACTGAAGCTTTCTTT. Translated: CASTRDRGNTEAFF.